The T cell receptor beta chain under discussion was sequenced for a study of regulatory T cells in long-lasting Graves disease. In germline, CDR1 is DFQATT, CDR2 SNEGSKA (reference sequence). The CDR3 contains 12 residues. Through Arm-PCR of CDR3 regions and iRepertoire HTBI primers, TCR beta libraries were built. As handled by the study authors: Sequenced samples collectively carried under 75 TRBV and 14 TRBJ segments. TCRdb analysed the multiplex PCR reads with MiXCR anew, one entry per CDR3 protein. The V and J calls come from TCRdb's annotation, not from the publication. The table shows a few hundred thousand distinct CDR3 sequences, with approximately 15% occurring only once. Time point reported: newly diagnosed GD, antithyroid drugs for less than 3 months. The authors made the TCR library using RNA they extracted from PBMCs. Blood from the periphery, nine milliliters in all, was drawn into EDTA tubes.

This sample was also put to use in a study of T cells in Graves' hyperthyroidism and ophthalmopathy.

The sequence came from a man aged 30 to 39 with Graves disease. The chain joins TRBV20-1 to TRBJ1-4; D possibly corresponds to TRBD1 (5 bases). Matching the DNA end better, TRBJ1-6 makes the J call doubtful. The sequencing here drew on peripheral blood mononuclear cells (PBMCs), taken at new diagnosis, from a patient treated with antithyroid drugs. This chain's CDR3 is CSARGFDSPLHF. In DNA, the CDR3 is TGCAGTGCTCGGGGGTTCGACTCACCCCTCCACTTT.